Below, 20 T cell receptor beta chains from the same sample are listed, as sequenced in a study of control samples from healthy donors and cancer patients (dated by TCRdb to the early 2020s). The protocol used for the library was the immunoSEQ multiplex PCR assay. The source is immuneACCESS, and TCRdb retained only in-frame sequences with V and J called. Part of the clones is not carried over; for the studies checked, unresolved V genes explain less than half of this, and the remainder is unexplained. The sample contains 150,000 to 200,000 clones, around 90% of them found a single time. The ten largest clones capture roughly 1.5% of the sample. The sequenced sample consisted of blood. Every receptor here comes from a man aged 25 to 40 in good health.

This rearrangement joins TRBV7-8 to TRBJ2-7; TRBD1 agrees at 8 bases. The ends lost 5 bases at V and 2 bases at J; junction bases unmatched: 11. The CDR3 loop spans 16 amino acids. From germline, CDR1 is SGHVS and CDR2 FQNEAQ. In DNA, the CDR3 is TGTGCCAGCAGCCCCAGGGGCAGGGGGCTCACCTACGAGCAGTACTTC. Protein: CASSPRGRGLTYEQYF.

This clone is a singleton in its sample. The CDR3 reads CASSLARATNEKLFF. The CDR3, as DNA: TGCGCCAGCAGCTTGGCGCGGGCAACTAATGAAAAACTGTTTTTT. The rearrangement links TRBV5-1 to TRBJ1-4; no clear D. Per the germline V gene, CDR1 is SGHRS and CDR2 is YFSETQ. This CDR3 spans 15 amino acids. The V and J ends lost 0 bases and 0 bases respectively, with 6 bases between them.

This chain connects TRBV11-2 to TRBJ1-4, with no clear D. The ends were cut back, 1 base at V and 7 bases at J, with 4 bases in the middle. Per germline, CDR1 SGHAT and CDR2 FQNNGV. This CDR3 is 12 amino acids long. CDR3 in amino acids: CASSLGGEKLFF. CDR3 DNA: TGTGCCAGCAGCTTAGGGGGTGAAAAACTGTTTTTT.

The V call is TRBV7-2, the J call TRBJ1-1; D remains ambiguous. The germline gives CDR1 SGHTA, CDR2 FQGNSA. There are 11 residues in the CDR3. Trimming left V 4 bases short and J 8 bases short, with 8 bases between. The CDR3 protein is CASSSYIEAFF. The CDR3 region has the DNA TGTGCCAGCAGCTCCTATATAGAAGCTTTCTTT.

This chain links TRBV5-4 with TRBJ2-7, with D unclear. Germline loops: CDR1 SGHNT, CDR2 YYREEE (reference sequence). The V and J ends lost 4 bases and 0 bases respectively, with 5 bases between them. This CDR3 is 12 amino acids long. The CDR3 loop reads CASSVFSYEQYF. CDR3 bases: TGTGCCAGCAGCGTGTTCTCCTACGAGCAGTACTTC.

The chain carries TRBV30 and TRBJ1-2, with a weak D call TRBD1 (5 bases). CDR1 is GTSNPN and CDR2 is SVGIG in the germline V gene (reference sequence). The CDR3 length is 12 residues. V was pared by 4 bases and J by 2 bases, with 8 bases between. CDR3 sequence (DNA): TGTGCCTGGACAGGGACCAACTATGGCTACACCTTC. Translating it yields CAWTGTNYGYTF.

This clone was picked up one time. This chain joins TRBV6-5 and TRBJ2-1, with 9 bases that match TRBD2. The length of the CDR3 is 12 residues. Per the germline V gene, CDR1 is MNHEY and CDR2 is SVGAGI. V shed 4 bases and J 10 bases; nucleotides not matched to a gene: 2. The CDR3 DNA sequence: TGTGCCAGCAGTTTGCGGGGGGGCGAGCAGTTCTTC. This encodes CASSLRGGEQFF.

This clone has just one count. The gene calls are TRBV5-1 and TRBJ2-3; no firm D call. Germline loops: CDR1 SGHRS, CDR2 YFSETQ. Trimming shortened V by 2 bases and J by 0 bases, and 4 bases separated the two germline ends. CDR3 length: 13 amino acids. This CDR3 reads CASSLTSTDTQYF. CDR3 sequence (DNA): TGCGCCAGCAGCTTAACTAGCACAGATACGCAGTATTTT.

This clone came up once. The chain links TRBV12-5 to TRBJ2-1; 10 positions match TRBD2. This CDR3 contains 14 residues. V trimming: 5 bases; J trimming: 9 bases; junction bases outside the gene matches: 7. CDR1 LGHNT and CDR2 FRNRAP come from the germline V gene. The CDR3 region has the DNA TGTGCTAGTGGTCCCACCCTAGCGGGAGTTGAGCAGTTCTTC. It translates to CASGPTLAGVEQFF.

The V call is TRBV29-1, the J call TRBJ1-3, with a weak D call TRBD1 (6 bases). CDR3 length equals 16 residues. The germline V gene has CDR1 SQVTM and CDR2 ANQGSEA. Trimming shortened V by 0 bases and J by 3 bases, and 15 bases separated the two germline ends. The CDR3 coding sequence is TGCAGCGTTGAAGATCCCGCAGGGGCAGGTGGAAACACCATATATTTT. Encoded protein: CSVEDPAGAGGNTIYF.

The chain carries TRBV7-9 and TRBJ2-2; D unresolved. CDR1 is SEHNR, CDR2 FQNEAQ, per germline (reference sequence). V lost 5 bases and J 2 bases, leaving 12 bases between the germline ends. The CDR3 is 15 residues long. The CDR3 here is CASSTILPNTGELFF. The CDR3 bases are TGTGCCAGCAGCACGATTCTTCCTAACACCGGGGAGCTGTTTTTT.

In its sample, this clone was seen a few times. The gene calls are TRBV6-5 and TRBJ1-1; D may be TRBD1 (5 bases). Germline CDR1 reads MNHEY; CDR2 reads SVGAGI. The CDR3 length is 15 residues. The V end was cut by 6 bases, the J end by 2 bases, with 16 bases between. CDR3 sequence (DNA): TGTGCCAGCAGCGGACTTATTGACAGTAACACTGAAGCTTTCTTT. This encodes CASSGLIDSNTEAFF.

This clone was counted a single time. J is TRBJ2-1 and V is TRBV3-1 (or the pseudogene TRBV3-2), with D possibly matching TRBD1 (5 bases). V lost 1 base to trimming and J lost 0 bases, with 7 bases between them. The CDR3 runs 15 residues. In germline, CDR1 is LGHDT, CDR2 YNNKEL (reference sequence). The CDR3, as DNA: TGTGCCAGCAGCCAAGCCGACAGCTCCTACAATGAGCAGTTCTTC. Translation gives CASSQADSSYNEQFF.

The rearrangement uses TRBV4-1 and TRBJ2-1; 10 bases map to TRBD2. The J segment lost 0 bases and the V segment lost 4 bases, leaving 9 bases of the junction unmatched. Germline lookup yields CDR1 MGHRA and CDR2 YSYEKL. CDR3 length: 18 amino acids. The CDR3 is CASSPHSGGPLSYNEQFF. The CDR3 DNA reads TGCGCCAGCAGCCCCCATAGCGGGGGGCCCCTCTCCTACAATGAGCAGTTCTTC.

CDR3 amino acids: CASSFGVTEAFF. In DNA, the CDR3 is TGTGCCAGCAGTTTCGGGGTCACTGAAGCTTTCTTT. This sequence joins TRBV28 and TRBJ1-1, with D unclear. Per the germline V gene, CDR1 is MDHEN and CDR2 is SYDVKM. V was pared by 3 bases and J by 4 bases, with 6 bases between. This CDR3 region has 12 residues.

This rearrangement joins TRBV4-3 to TRBJ2-5; 14 bases map to TRBD2. The CDR3 contains 16 residues. In germline, CDR1 is LGHNA, CDR2 YSLEER. V gave up 4 bases and J gave up 5 bases; unmatched junction bases: 6. In DNA, the CDR3 is TGCGCCAGCAGCCCGACTAGCGGGGGGGCGGGGGAGACCCAGTACTTC. This sequence encodes CASSPTSGGAGETQYF.

The V gene is TRBV19, the J gene TRBJ2-1, with a weak D call TRBD2 (5 bases). This CDR3 region has 12 residues. CDR1 and CDR2 (germline): LNHDA, SQIVND (reference sequence). The V gene lost 7 bases and the J gene lost 4 bases, with 8 bases spanning the gap. The CDR3 bases are TGTGCCAGTAAGTCGGGGTACAATGAGCAGTTCTTC. Protein sequence: CASKSGYNEQFF.

The DNA of the CDR3 is TGTGCCAGCAGTCCCCGACAGGAGGCTAACTATGGCTACACCTTC. It yields the protein CASSPRQEANYGYTF. The J gene is TRBJ1-2, the V gene TRBV27; D is perhaps TRBD1 (6 bases). Trimming shortened V by 5 bases and J by 0 bases, and 13 bases separated the two germline ends. CDR3 length: 15 amino acids. In germline, CDR1 is MNHEY, CDR2 SMNVEV (reference sequence).

DNA for the CDR3: TGTGCCAGCAGTGGGCCTAGCGGGGGGAGACAAGAGACCCAGTACTTC. This encodes CASSGPSGGRQETQYF. This chain connects TRBV2 to TRBJ2-5; TRBD2 agrees at 11 bases. V shed 4 bases and J 2 bases; nucleotides not matched to a gene: 6. This CDR3 comprises 16 residues. The germline V gene has CDR1 SNHLY and CDR2 FYNNEI. The entire variable domain, with the rest obtained from reference TRBV2 and TRBJ2-5, is as follows: EPEVTQTPSHQVTQMGQEVILRCVPISNHLYFYWYRQILGQKVEFLVSFYNNEISEKSEIFDDQFSVERPDGSNFTLKIRSTKLEDSAMYFCASSGPSGGRQETQYFGPGTRLLVL.

This clone was seen a single time. The chain carries TRBV19 and TRBJ2-7, with D perhaps TRBD1 (7 bases). This CDR3 spans 15 amino acids. Trimming removed 1 base from V and 5 bases from J, with 15 bases in between. Germline V gives CDR1 LNHDA, CDR2 SQIVND (reference sequence). The CDR3: CASSIARGRGNEQYF. CDR3 in DNA: TGTGCCAGTAGTATAGCGAGGGGGCGCGGGAACGAGCAGTACTTC.